This TCR beta chain was sequenced for a study of cytomegalovirus exposure and HLA in healthy donors. This CDR3 comprises 14 residues. Looked up from germline, CDR1 is SGHNT and CDR2 is YYREEE (reference sequence). V lost 4 bases and J lost 6; bases outside the gene matches: 3. A multiplex PCR was run with 60 Vbeta primers and 13 Jbeta primers. Clones were sequenced by immunoSEQ multiplex PCR, and TCRdb holds only the in-frame ones, with some missing. The sample includes over 250,000 clones, just over 70% of them seen just once. The chain combines TRBV5-4 with TRBJ1-5, with TRBD1 matching over 11 bases. This receptor was taken from a female donor in good health and CMV-seronegative. Specimen: PBMCs. CDR3 sequence (DNA): TGTGCCAGCAGCCTCGGACAGGGGGCTCAGCCCCAGCATTTT. It codes for CASSLGQGAQPQHF.